This is a list of T cell receptor beta chains from one sample in a study of blood T cell repertoires in COVID-19. Using immunoSEQ multiplex PCR, the repertoire was profiled, and TCRdb retains in-frame clones only, with some absent. Of under 200,000 clones listed, approximately 91% were seen once; the top ten hold 2% to 3%. Specimen: peripheral blood. The receptors here all came from a man younger than 35 with acute or convalescent COVID-19. Each CDR3 is given with its conserved first and last residue. D genes are given only for firm matches. Clone size is shown for a subset of rows, as once, few, many or a class of expanded clone.

DNA: TGCGCCAGCAGCTTATTCGGGGGACCCTCCTACGAGCAGTACTTC; CDR3: CASSLFGGPSYEQYF; D: -; length: 15; size: -; J: TRBJ2-7; V: TRBV5-1
DNA: TGTGCCAGCAGCTACAGGACAGATTATTTCTACGAGCAGTACTTC; CDR3: CASSYRTDYFYEQYF; D: -; length: 15; size: -; J: TRBJ2-7; V: TRBV21-1
DNA: TGCGCCAGCAGTGAGGGGCCTCCAGGGACAGAACCCACAGATACGCAGTATTTT; CDR3: CASSEGPPGTEPTDTQYF; D: TRBD1; length: 18; size: -; J: TRBJ2-3; V: TRBV10-1
DNA: TGCGCCAGCAGTTTTGGGAGCAATGAGCAGTTCTTC; CDR3: CASSFGSNEQFF; D: -; length: 12; size: -; J: TRBJ2-1; V: TRBV5-1
DNA: TGTGCCACATCCAGGGGGAACCAAGGCTACACCTTC; CDR3: CATSRGNQGYTF; D: TRBD1; length: 12; size: -; J: TRBJ1-2; V: TRBV24-1
DNA: TGTGCCAGCAGTCCAGGCGGGGGGGGCCTAGGCTACACCTTC; CDR3: CASSPGGGGLGYTF; D: -; length: 14; size: -; J: TRBJ1-2; V: TRBV27
DNA: TGTGCCAGCAGCGGTCGCGGGGTCTCTGGAAACACCATATATTTT; CDR3: CASSGRGVSGNTIYF; D: -; length: 15; size: few; J: TRBJ1-3; V: TRBV9
DNA: TGTGCCAGCAGTACATTAAGATACGTCACTATGGAAGCTTTCTTT; CDR3: CASSTLRYVTMEAFF; D: -; length: 15; size: -; J: TRBJ1-1; V: TRBV5-6
DNA: TGCAGCGTGAGGAGCTCCTATAATTCACCCCTCCACTTT; CDR3: CSVRSSYNSPLHF; D: -; length: 13; size: -; J: TRBJ1-6; V: TRBV29-1
DNA: TGTGCCAGCAGTGAAGCGGTCCCGGGTCCCGGGGGGAGCACCATATATTTT; CDR3: CASSEAVPGPGGSTIYF; D: -; length: 17; size: -; J: TRBJ1-3; V: TRBV2
DNA: TGTGCCAGCAGTTACGATGGGCAGGGCCCTCGGGCCCTCCACTTT; CDR3: CASSYDGQGPRALHF; D: -; length: 15; size: few; J: TRBJ1-6; V: TRBV6-5
DNA: TGTGCCACCAGTGAGGGAGGTTATGGTGAGCAGTTCTTC; CDR3: CATSEGGYGEQFF; D: -; length: 13; size: -; J: TRBJ2-1; V: TRBV24-1
DNA: TGTGCCAGCAGCTCCGACTCCTATGGCTACACCTTC; CDR3: CASSSDSYGYTF; D: -; length: 12; size: -; J: TRBJ1-2; V: TRBV13
DNA: TGTGCCAGCAGTTTTCAGGGGGCATCAGCTAACTATGGCTACACCTTC; CDR3: CASSFQGASANYGYTF; D: TRBD1; length: 16; size: -; J: TRBJ1-2; V: TRBV6-5
DNA: TGTGCCAGCTCGCCTACCCCGAGTTACAATGAGCAGTTCTTC; CDR3: CASSPTPSYNEQFF; D: -; length: 14; size: -; J: TRBJ2-1; V: TRBV18
DNA: TGCAGCGTCCCGGGACAGGGGGGGGACACTGAAGCTTTCTTT; CDR3: CSVPGQGGDTEAFF; D: TRBD1; length: 14; size: -; J: TRBJ1-1; V: TRBV29-1
DNA: TGTGCCAGCAGCTTAGGGCAGAACACCGGGGAGCTGTTTTTT; CDR3: CASSLGQNTGELFF; D: -; length: 14; size: -; J: TRBJ2-2; V: TRBV7-9
DNA: TGCGCCAGCAGCCAAGATCACGGCAGGGGTTTTGCTGGAAACACCATATATTTT; CDR3: CASSQDHGRGFAGNTIYF; D: -; length: 18; size: -; J: TRBJ1-3; V: TRBV4-1
DNA: TGTGCCACCAGTGATCCGCGACGGACTCATGAGCAGTTCTTC; CDR3: CATSDPRRTHEQFF; D: -; length: 14; size: -; J: TRBJ2-1; V: TRBV24-1
DNA: TGTGCCAGCAGCTTAGTTAGACTAGCGGTCTACAATGAGCAGTTCTTC; CDR3: CASSLVRLAVYNEQFF; D: TRBD2; length: 16; size: few; J: TRBJ2-1; V: TRBV7-2
DNA: TGTGCCAGCAGCCAAGAGGGACTACCCACTGAAGCTTTCTTT; CDR3: CASSQEGLPTEAFF; D: -; length: 14; size: once; J: TRBJ1-1; V: TRBV4-2
DNA: TGCGCCAGCAGCGGGACTAGAGACGAGCAGTACTTC; CDR3: CASSGTRDEQYF; D: TRBD2; length: 12; size: -; J: TRBJ2-7; V: TRBV10-2
DNA: TGTGCCAGCAGCCCTAGGGACAGGTACACTTTGACCCTCCACTTT; CDR3: CASSPRDRYTLTLHF; D: TRBD1; length: 15; size: -; J: TRBJ1-6; V: TRBV3-1/TRBV3-2
DNA: TGTGCCAGCAGCCAAGGCCTTGAGAATTCACCCCTCCACTTT; CDR3: CASSQGLENSPLHF; D: -; length: 14; size: once; J: TRBJ1-6; V: TRBV3-1/TRBV3-2
DNA: TGTGCCAGCACCCCTAATCCCATAGCGGGAGGGTCCGTGGAGACCCAGTACTTC; CDR3: CASTPNPIAGGSVETQYF; D: TRBD2; length: 18; size: -; J: TRBJ2-5; V: TRBV7-8
DNA: TGTGCCAGCAAAGTTGGGCGACAGGTGAACACTGAAGCTTTCTTT; CDR3: CASKVGRQVNTEAFF; D: -; length: 15; size: -; J: TRBJ1-1; V: TRBV2
DNA: TGCGCCAGCAGCCCCCTGGGGAGGGGTAGCAATGAGCAGTTCTTC; CDR3: CASSPLGRGSNEQFF; D: TRBD2; length: 15; size: -; J: TRBJ2-1; V: TRBV4-1
DNA: TGTGCCAGCAGCCCGAGGGGGACTAGTCTTACCTACGAGCAGTACTTC; CDR3: CASSPRGTSLTYEQYF; D: TRBD2; length: 16; size: -; J: TRBJ2-7; V: TRBV9
DNA: TGTGCCAGCAGTTTAGGAGGGGGCCTACTCTCTGGGGCCAACGTCCTGACTTTC; CDR3: CASSLGGGLLSGANVLTF; D: -; length: 18; size: -; J: TRBJ2-6; V: TRBV27
DNA: TGTGCCTGGAGTGTACGGCGACAGAGCTCTGGAAACACCATATATTTT; CDR3: CAWSVRRQSSGNTIYF; D: -; length: 16; size: -; J: TRBJ1-3; V: TRBV30
DNA: TGTGCCAGCACCCGGGAGCTGGGCTACACCTTC; CDR3: CASTRELGYTF; D: -; length: 11; size: -; J: TRBJ1-2; V: TRBV7-2
DNA: TGTGCCAGTAGTATACAATTGAGACTAGCGGGGGGCGGGGAGACCCAGTACTTC; CDR3: CASSIQLRLAGGGETQYF; D: TRBD2; length: 18; size: -; J: TRBJ2-5; V: TRBV19
DNA: TGCGCCAGCGGCGAGGGGGACCCCAATTCACCCCTCCACTTT; CDR3: CASGEGDPNSPLHF; D: -; length: 14; size: -; J: TRBJ1-6; V: TRBV5-1
DNA: TGTGCCAGCAGTGAATCGGTATGGGCAGGGGGGAATGAAAAACTGTTTTTT; CDR3: CASSESVWAGGNEKLFF; D: TRBD1; length: 17; size: -; J: TRBJ1-4; V: TRBV6-1
DNA: TGTGCCAGTAGTAAATGGGGGACAGAGAATGAAAAGCTGTTTTTT; CDR3: CASSKWGTENEKLFF; D: TRBD1; length: 15; size: -; J: TRBJ1-4; V: TRBV19
DNA: TGTGCCAGTAGTACCACTCGACAGGGCCTCTCCTACGAGCAGTACTTC; CDR3: CASSTTRQGLSYEQYF; D: TRBD1; length: 16; size: -; J: TRBJ2-7; V: TRBV19
DNA: TGCGCCAGCAGCCAAGGAACAGGAGGGGCCTCTGGAAACACCATATATTTT; CDR3: CASSQGTGGASGNTIYF; D: -; length: 17; size: -; J: TRBJ1-3; V: TRBV4-1
DNA: TGTGCCACCAGATCCACTCCTGACAGGGACAACACCGGGGAGCTGTTTTTT; CDR3: CATRSTPDRDNTGELFF; D: TRBD1; length: 17; size: -; J: TRBJ2-2; V: TRBV24-1
DNA: TGTGCCAGCAGCTTGACTGGGCTCAACTACGAGCAGTACTTC; CDR3: CASSLTGLNYEQYF; D: -; length: 14; size: -; J: TRBJ2-7; V: TRBV5-5
DNA: TGTGCCAGCAGGACACAGGGGGCTGGAGGCTACACCTTC; CDR3: CASRTQGAGGYTF; D: TRBD1; length: 13; size: -; J: TRBJ1-2; V: TRBV6-5
DNA: TGTGCCAGCACCTGGGGACTAGCGGTCCAAGAGACCCAGTACTTC; CDR3: CASTWGLAVQETQYF; D: TRBD2; length: 15; size: -; J: TRBJ2-5; V: TRBV7-9
DNA: TGTGCCAGCACCCCGAGGGGGACTACTTCCTACAATGAGCAGTTCTTC; CDR3: CASTPRGTTSYNEQFF; D: -; length: 16; size: -; J: TRBJ2-1; V: TRBV6-2/TRBV6-3
DNA: TGTGCCTGGACAGGAGGGGAAGAGACCCAGTACTTC; CDR3: CAWTGGEETQYF; D: -; length: 12; size: -; J: TRBJ2-5; V: TRBV30
DNA: TGTGCCTGCCTCCGGGACAGCTATGGCTACACCTTC; CDR3: CACLRDSYGYTF; D: TRBD1; length: 12; size: -; J: TRBJ1-2; V: TRBV30
DNA: TGTGCCAGTAGTATAGCAGTTAATGAAAAACTGTTTTTT; CDR3: CASSIAVNEKLFF; D: -; length: 13; size: -; J: TRBJ1-4; V: TRBV19
DNA: TGTGCCAGCAGCTTGGAGGATGAGGAGACCCAGTACTTC; CDR3: CASSLEDEETQYF; D: -; length: 13; size: -; J: TRBJ2-5; V: TRBV13
DNA: TGTGCCAGCAACCCCTCGGGACAGAAACTAGCCAAAAACATTCAGTACTTC; CDR3: CASNPSGQKLAKNIQYF; D: TRBD1; length: 17; size: -; J: TRBJ2-4; V: TRBV27
DNA: TGTGCCAGCAGCTTAGAACAGCGCGGGGGAGCTGGAAACACCATATATTTT; CDR3: CASSLEQRGGAGNTIYF; D: -; length: 17; size: once; J: TRBJ1-3; V: TRBV7-6
DNA: TGTGCCAGCAGCAGGGGCAGGGGTGAAAAACTGTTTTTT; CDR3: CASSRGRGEKLFF; D: -; length: 13; size: -; J: TRBJ1-4; V: TRBV7-9
DNA: TGTGCCAGCAGCAAAGGGGCAGGGGATACCTACAATGAGCAGTTCTTC; CDR3: CASSKGAGDTYNEQFF; D: -; length: 16; size: -; J: TRBJ2-1; V: TRBV21-1
DNA: TGCGCCAGCAGCTTGAAGGGTGGTAAAGGGGCCCTCCGTGCAACTAATGAAAAACTGTTTTTT; CDR3: CASSLKGGKGALRATNEKLFF; D: -; length: 21; size: -; J: TRBJ1-4; V: TRBV5-1
DNA: TGTGCCAGCAGTGAATTAAGTGGGAGTAATTCACCCCTCCACTTT; CDR3: CASSELSGSNSPLHF; D: -; length: 15; size: -; J: TRBJ1-6; V: TRBV25-1
DNA: TGCGCCAGCAGCCAGGAGGACAGGGACATCTGGAATGAGCAGTTCTTC; CDR3: CASSQEDRDIWNEQFF; D: TRBD1; length: 16; size: once; J: TRBJ2-1; V: TRBV4-1
DNA: TGTGCCAGCAGCCCATTCGTTTGGACAGGGAAGAACACTGAAGCTTTCTTT; CDR3: CASSPFVWTGKNTEAFF; D: TRBD1; length: 17; size: -; J: TRBJ1-1; V: TRBV27
DNA: TGTGCCAGCAGTTACTCGGGTGTCATTTCGGGGGGCGCAGGCACCTTC; CDR3: CASSYSGVISGGAGTF; D: -; length: 16; size: -; J: TRBJ1-2; V: TRBV6-5
DNA: TGCGCCGGCCGGACAGGCCCGAACACCGGGGAGCTGTTTTTT; CDR3: CAGRTGPNTGELFF; D: TRBD1; length: 14; size: few; J: TRBJ2-2; V: TRBV5-1
DNA: TGTGCCTGGAGATACAACAATGAGCAGTTCTTC; CDR3: CAWRYNNEQFF; D: -; length: 11; size: -; J: TRBJ2-1; V: TRBV30
DNA: TGTGCCAGTAGCCAGACTAGCGGCGACACAGATACGCAGTATTTT; CDR3: CASSQTSGDTDTQYF; D: TRBD2; length: 15; size: -; J: TRBJ2-3; V: TRBV19
DNA: TGTGCCAGCAGTTCTGGGACAAAGATACTTAACTATGGCTACACCTTC; CDR3: CASSSGTKILNYGYTF; D: -; length: 16; size: -; J: TRBJ1-2; V: TRBV27
DNA: TGTGCCAGCAGTATAGGACAGACGACGTCCGAGCAGTACTTC; CDR3: CASSIGQTTSEQYF; D: -; length: 14; size: -; J: TRBJ2-7; V: TRBV27